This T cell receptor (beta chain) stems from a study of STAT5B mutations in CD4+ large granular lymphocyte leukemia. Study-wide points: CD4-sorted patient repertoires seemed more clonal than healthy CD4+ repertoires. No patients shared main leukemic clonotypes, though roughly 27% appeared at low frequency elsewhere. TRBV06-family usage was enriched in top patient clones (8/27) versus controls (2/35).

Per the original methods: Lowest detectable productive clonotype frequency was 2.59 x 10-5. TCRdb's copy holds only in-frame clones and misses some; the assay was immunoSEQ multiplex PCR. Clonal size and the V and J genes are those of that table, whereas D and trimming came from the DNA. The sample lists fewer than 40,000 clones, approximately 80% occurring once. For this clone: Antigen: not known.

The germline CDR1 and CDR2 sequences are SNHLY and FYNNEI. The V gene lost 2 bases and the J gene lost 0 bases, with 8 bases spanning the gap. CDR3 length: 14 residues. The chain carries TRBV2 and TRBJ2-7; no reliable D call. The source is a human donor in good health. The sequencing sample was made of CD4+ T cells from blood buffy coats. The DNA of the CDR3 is TGTGCCAGCAGTGAAACCTCTAGCTCCTACGAGCAGTACTTC. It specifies CASSETSSSYEQYF.